The present T cell receptor (beta chain) was sequenced within a study of T cell repertoires in cytomegalovirus infection. At the level of the study: Shared public TCR beta signatures pointed to both CMV infection and a matching HLA type.

V shed 0 bases and J 0 bases; nucleotides not matched to a gene: 12. The CDR3 totals 21 residues. Germline V CDR1 and CDR2: LGHNT, FRNRAP. A few counts support this clonotype. What it binds is not known. TCRdb ran MiXCR on the reads and lists one entry per CDR3 protein. This sample has under 800,000 distinct CDR3 sequences, with 20% to 25% found just once. Overall study results and limits: The response measured ex vivo was dominated by TCR beta clonotypes (HLA-C-restricted and CMV-specific).

The TCR sequence derives from a human donor in good health (CMV status not recorded). Some clones in this sample may be carry-over from other donors' samples. Sequenced sample: CD8+ T cells from PBMCs. V and J are TRBV12-5 and TRBJ1-6; 9 nucleotides agree with TRBD1. CDR3: CASGLVLGDRAEHSYNSPLHF. The CDR3 bases are TGTGCTAGTGGTTTGGTACTCGGGGACAGGGCCGAACACTCCTATAATTCACCCCTCCACTTT.